What follows are 11 T cell receptor beta chains derived from one specimen sequenced in a study of response to subunit inactivated influenza vaccine. TCRdb used MiXCR to reprocess the RT-PCR reads, holding one entry per CDR3 protein. This sample has roughly 570,000 distinct CDR3 sequences, with approximately 12% found just once. The material was PBMCs from blood, obtained 45 days after vaccination. The receptors come from a man aged 50 to 60 who received an inactivated influenza vaccine.

V is TRBV7-2 and J is TRBJ2-2; a weak D match, TRBD2 (6 bases). The CDR3 length is 16 residues. Deletions cut 7 bases from V and 1 base from J, with 16 bases between. Germline lookup yields CDR1 SGHTA and CDR2 FQGNSA. The CDR3 nucleotides read TGTGCCAGCACTTGGGTCCCGGGGGTGAACACCGGGGAGCTGTTTTTT. Protein product: CASTWVPGVNTGELFF.

The genes are TRBV10-3 and TRBJ2-1; 10 bases map to TRBD2. V lost 3 bases and J lost 7; bases outside the gene matches: 3. The CDR3 has 14 amino acids. The germline CDR1 and CDR2 sequences are ENHRY and SYGVKD. The CDR3 region is CAISEIAGGNEQFF. The CDR3 DNA is TGTGCCATCAGTGAAATAGCGGGGGGAAATGAGCAGTTCTTC.

This clonotype was counted at least ten times. The chain combines TRBV5-1 with TRBJ2-1; 10 positions match TRBD1. The length of the CDR3 is 15 residues. The junction had 5 bases not matched to a gene; V was cut back by 5 bases and J by 3 bases. The germline CDR1 and CDR2 sequences are SGHRS and YFSETQ. The CDR3 loop reads CASSFGTGDYNEQFF. As DNA, the CDR3 is TGCGCCAGCAGTTTCGGGACAGGGGACTACAATGAGCAGTTCTTC.

This clonotype was counted a few times. The V call is TRBV29-1, the J call TRBJ1-2; 7 bases line up with TRBD1. V shed 5 bases and J 2 bases; nucleotides not matched to a gene: 8. The CDR3 totals 14 residues. Germline V gene lookup returns CDR1 SQVTM and CDR2 ANQGSEA. The CDR3 DNA is TGCAGCGTTCCTACCGGGACAGTCAACTATGGCTACACCTTC. Amino acids: CSVPTGTVNYGYTF.

At least ten counts were recorded for this clonotype. The rearrangement links TRBV12-3 or TRBV12-4 to TRBJ1-2; 7 bases line up with TRBD1. The V gene end was trimmed by 6 bases and the J gene end by 2 bases; junction bases not matched to a gene: 3. This CDR3 region has 13 residues. The CDR3 coding sequence is TGTGCCAGCAGAAGGGACAGCAACTATGGCTACACCTTC. The encoded protein is CASRRDSNYGYTF.

The J gene is TRBJ2-1, the V gene TRBV6-2 or TRBV6-3; 9 nucleotides match TRBD2. Germline assignment: CDR1 MNHEY and CDR2 SVGEGT. The CDR3 is 17 amino acids. Trimming removed 4 bases from V and 4 bases from J; junction bases left unmatched: 11. CDR3 DNA: TGTGCCAGCAGTTTTGACCTAGCGGGAAGACCTTACAATGAGCAGTTCTTC. Translating gives CASSFDLAGRPYNEQFF.

This clonotype was seen a few times. The chain employs TRBV20-1 and TRBJ2-1; no definite D call. Germline V gene sequence: CDR1 DFQATT, CDR2 SNEGSKA (reference sequence). V lost 4 bases and J 1 base, leaving 11 bases between the germline ends. The CDR3 runs to 14 residues. The CDR3 DNA sequence: TGCAGTGCTAACGAAGCGCCGTCCTACAATGAGCAGTTCTTC. Its translation: CSANEAPSYNEQFF.

This chain uses TRBV27 with TRBJ2-5, with 7 bases matching TRBD1. From germline, CDR1 is MNHEY and CDR2 SMNVEV (reference sequence). V lost 9 bases, J lost 2 bases, and 6 bases stayed unmatched. This CDR3 has 13 residues. The CDR3 DNA follows: TGTGCCAGGTCGACAGGGCGACAAGAGACCCAGTACTTC. It yields the protein CARSTGRQETQYF.

This clonotype was seen only a few times. The chain employs TRBV27 and TRBJ2-7, with D perhaps matching TRBD1 (6 bases). CDR3 size: 14 residues. Germline lookup yields CDR1 MNHEY and CDR2 SMNVEV (reference sequence). Trimming cost V 2 bases and J 2 bases, with 10 bases left between them. The CDR3 DNA reads as TGTGCCAGCAGTTTAACAGGGAACGCCTACGAGCAGTACTTC. It encodes CASSLTGNAYEQYF.

This chain joins TRBV7-2 and TRBJ1-2, with TRBD1 matching 7 bases. Trimming cost V 5 bases and J 3 bases; bases outside gene matches: 6. The germline CDR1 and CDR2 sequences are SGHTA and FQGNSA. The CDR3 is made up of 14 amino acids. CDR3 region: CASSPGGRDYGYTF. The CDR3, as DNA: TGTGCCAGCAGCCCAGGGGGAAGGGACTATGGCTACACCTTC.

This clonotype was seen a few times. This rearrangement joins TRBV15 to TRBJ2-1; D is possibly TRBD2 (7 bases). Trimming left V 5 bases short and J 7 bases short, with 18 bases between. The germline CDR1 and CDR2 sequences are LNHNV and YYDKDF (reference sequence). This CDR3 contains 15 residues. The CDR3 DNA is TGTGCCACCAGCCCCCTGGGGGCCGGGGGGAATGAGCAGTTCTTC. Protein: CATSPLGAGGNEQFF.